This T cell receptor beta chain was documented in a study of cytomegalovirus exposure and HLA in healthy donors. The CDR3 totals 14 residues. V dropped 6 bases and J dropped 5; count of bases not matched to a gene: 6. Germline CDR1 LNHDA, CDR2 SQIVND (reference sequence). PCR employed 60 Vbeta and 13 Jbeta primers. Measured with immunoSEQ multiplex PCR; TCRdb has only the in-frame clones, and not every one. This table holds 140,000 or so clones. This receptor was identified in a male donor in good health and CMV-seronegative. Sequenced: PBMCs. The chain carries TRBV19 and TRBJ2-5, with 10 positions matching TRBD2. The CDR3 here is CASSRGLAAETQYF. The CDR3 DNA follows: TGTGCCAGTAGCCGAGGACTAGCGGCGGAGACCCAGTACTTC.